This T cell receptor (beta chain) was captured in a study of shared clonotypes between healthy human individuals. Study results and caveats: Larger estimated richness was generally seen in naive subsets than in memory subsets. The study's rarefaction showed incomplete sorted-subset sequencing despite large depth. Lower generation probabilities were found for non-shared clonotypes than for those shared by all four donors.

This CDR3 spans 13 amino acids. V lost 4 bases and J lost 4, with 7 bases in between. In germline, CDR1 is SNHLY, CDR2 FYNNEI. Regarding this clone: What it binds is not known.

TCRdb's table, derived via immunoSEQ multiplex PCR, lists solely in-frame clones and lacks some. The sample lists over 700,000 clones; 72% were seen once. Sequences were obtained from memory CD4+ T cells sorted from blood. Subset noted: CD45RA-negative fraction. The receptor was isolated from a woman under 40 in good health. The rearrangement joins TRBV2 to TRBJ2-2, with D hard to call. CDR3 sequence: CASSGLLTGELFF. The CDR3 DNA is TGTGCCAGCAGTGGCCTACTCACCGGGGAGCTGTTTTTT.